This TCR beta chain was captured in a study of blood T cell repertoires in COVID-19. In the study overall: Nucleic acid was either cDNA or gDNA, and it came from T cells, B-cell-depleted T cells, or PBMCs.

Only in-frame clones appear in the TCRdb table, and some are missing; sequencing was by immunoSEQ multiplex PCR. This table has 100,000 or so clones, roughly 92% appearing once. Per the germline V gene, CDR1 is SGHVS and CDR2 is FNYEAQ. The length of the CDR3 is 15 residues. Trimming removed 5 bases from V and 7 bases from J; junction bases left unmatched: 12. The sequence came from a man between 65 and 79 years old with acute or convalescent COVID-19. V is TRBV7-6 and J is TRBJ2-7; 9 bases match TRBD2. Sequencing used peripheral blood. The DNA for the CDR3 is TGTGCCAGCAGCCGGATAGCGGGGGTGTCTGGGGAGCAGTACTTC. It yields the protein CASSRIAGVSGEQYF.